Listed below are T cell receptor beta chains from one sample, sequenced in a study of blood T cell repertoires in COVID-19. Produced via immunoSEQ multiplex PCR; TCRdb's table is partial and in-frame only. This sample has some 270,000 clones, with about 89% found just once. Sequencing used peripheral blood. The receptor set was obtained from a young man with acute or convalescent COVID-19. Each CDR3 is given with its conserved first and last residue. D genes are given only for firm matches. A row's size may be missing; if present it is once, few, many or a size class.

j_gene,d_gene,abundance,v_gene,CDR3nt,CDR3aa
TRBJ1-6,TRBD1,NA,TRBV9,TGTGCCAGCAGCAGCCGGGACAGCGTCTATTCACCCCTCCACTTT,CASSSRDSVYSPLHF
TRBJ1-5,TRBD1,once,TRBV30,TGTGCCTGGAAGGGGTCGACAGGGCCTAATCAGCCCCAGCATTTT,CAWKGSTGPNQPQHF
TRBJ2-7,NA,NA,TRBV5-1,TGCGCCAGCAGCTTGGAAAACCCTGGCAACGAGCAGTACTTC,CASSLENPGNEQYF
TRBJ1-1,TRBD1,NA,TRBV4-2,TGTGCCAGCAGCCCTTACAGGGGAACTGAAGCTTTCTTT,CASSPYRGTEAFF
TRBJ2-3,TRBD2,NA,TRBV5-4,TGTGCCAGCAGTTCCCGTCCGGGACTAGCGGGGAGTGATACGCAGTATTTT,CASSSRPGLAGSDTQYF
TRBJ1-3,NA,NA,TRBV9,TGTGCCAGCAGCTACACAGGGATCTCTGGAAACACCATATATTTT,CASSYTGISGNTIYF
TRBJ1-2,NA,once,TRBV30,TGTGCCTGGGCCCCGCCGTTAGGGGCGCGTGGCTACACCTTC,CAWAPPLGARGYTF
TRBJ1-5,NA,NA,TRBV6-6,TGTGCCAGCAACGACCGAACAGACAATCAGCCCCAGCATTTT,CASNDRTDNQPQHF
TRBJ2-7,NA,once,TRBV5-4,TGTGCCAGCAGCTTGTTTCCAGACTACGAGCAGTACTTC,CASSLFPDYEQYF
TRBJ2-7,TRBD1,once,TRBV28,TGTGCCAGCCGTAAGGGGGCCCCCTACGAGCAGTACTTC,CASRKGAPYEQYF
TRBJ2-7,TRBD1,NA,TRBV28,TGTGCCAGCAGTTTAGGGGGACAGGGGGCCCACGAGCAGTACTTC,CASSLGGQGAHEQYF
TRBJ2-7,NA,once,TRBV6-5,TGTGCCAGCAGTTCTCGACATCCCTACGAGCAGTACTTC,CASSSRHPYEQYF
TRBJ2-3,NA,NA,TRBV19,TGTGCCAGTAGTATAGTGTGGGGCGCGCAGTATTTT,CASSIVWGAQYF
TRBJ1-5,NA,NA,TRBV6-1,TGTGCCAGCAGTGGGGGGGTTAGGAGTAGCAATCAGCCCCAGCATTTT,CASSGGVRSSNQPQHF
TRBJ2-1,NA,NA,TRBV7-9,TGTGCCAGCAGCTTAGAAAGCGCCGGTAATCGGCAGTTCTTC,CASSLESAGNRQFF
TRBJ2-7,NA,few,TRBV5-4,TGTGCCAGCAGCTCCAACGGTGCCTACGAGCAGTACTTC,CASSSNGAYEQYF
TRBJ1-3,TRBD1,NA,TRBV29-1,TGCAGCGCCACACGACAGGGGGCCTCTGGAAACACCATATATTTT,CSATRQGASGNTIYF
TRBJ2-1,NA,NA,TRBV15,TGTGCCACCAGCAGAGGGGGCCTCGCGGATGAGCAGTTCTTC,CATSRGGLADEQFF
TRBJ2-3,TRBD1,NA,TRBV4-2,TGTGCCAGCAGCCAAGAAGGACAGGGGGCTAATAGGGGTACGCAGTATTTT,CASSQEGQGANRGTQYF
TRBJ2-7,NA,NA,TRBV29-1,TGCAGCGTTGAAGTAAACAGCCGGGGGGAGCAGTACTTC,CSVEVNSRGEQYF
TRBJ2-1,TRBD2,once,TRBV3-1/TRBV3-2,TGTGCCAGCAGCCCCACCGGGACTACCCCTTATCTAGAGCAGTTCTTC,CASSPTGTTPYLEQFF
TRBJ2-1,NA,NA,TRBV28,TGTGCCAGCAGTTTAGCAGGGAAATGGGTAAATGAGCAGTTCTTC,CASSLAGKWVNEQFF
TRBJ1-5,NA,NA,TRBV19,TGTGCCAGTAGGCACCGGGACTGGGATCAGCCCCAGCATTTT,CASRHRDWDQPQHF
TRBJ2-1,TRBD2,once,TRBV30,TGTGCCTGGGCGGGGGAACACAATGAGCAGTTCTTC,CAWAGEHNEQFF
TRBJ2-5,NA,NA,TRBV5-1,TGCGCCAGTGGGGCCGTTGGTCGACGGCAAGAGACCCAGTACTTC,CASGAVGRRQETQYF
TRBJ2-7,TRBD1,NA,TRBV5-1,TGCGCCAGCAGCTTTACTCAGGGGGAGAGCGAGCAGTACTTC,CASSFTQGESEQYF
TRBJ1-2,NA,NA,TRBV19,TGTGCCAGTCTCCCCCCTGGACAGTACTTTGGCTACACCTTC,CASLPPGQYFGYTF
TRBJ2-3,TRBD2,NA,TRBV3-1/TRBV3-2,TGTGCCAGCAGCCTGAGGCGTTTTGTTCGGACTAGCGGAGACACAGATACGCAGTATTTT,CASSLRRFVRTSGDTDTQYF
TRBJ1-1,TRBD1,NA,TRBV9,TGTGCCAGCAGCGCACAGAGGACAGGGATTGCTGAAGCTTTCTTT,CASSAQRTGIAEAFF
TRBJ2-2,NA,NA,TRBV7-3,TGTGCCAGCAGCTACCAGGCGGGGGAGCTGTTTTTT,CASSYQAGELFF
TRBJ2-7,NA,NA,TRBV5-1,TGCGCCAGCAGCTTGGAGGGCCGGAGGGTCCACGAGCAGTACTTC,CASSLEGRRVHEQYF
TRBJ1-4,NA,NA,TRBV19,TGTGCCAGTAGTCCACGGCAGGGCCGCGGACTAGAAAAACTGTTTTTT,CASSPRQGRGLEKLFF
TRBJ1-2,NA,NA,TRBV5-4,TGTGCCAGCAGCCAGCCGGGTTCCTATGGCTACACCTTC,CASSQPGSYGYTF
TRBJ1-6,TRBD1,NA,TRBV28,TGTGCCAGCAGTCCTGGGGACAGGGCTTCACCCCTCCACTTT,CASSPGDRASPLHF
TRBJ1-1,NA,NA,TRBV7-9,TGTGCCAGCAGCTCGAACCAGGGGCTGGTAGCTTTCTTT,CASSSNQGLVAFF
TRBJ1-1,NA,NA,TRBV28,TGTGCCAGCAGTTTCCGACTTTGGGCTTTCTTT,CASSFRLWAFF
TRBJ2-2,TRBD2,NA,TRBV6-5,TGTGCCAGCAGAAACGGCGGGAGAAAGGTCGGGGAGCTGTTTTTT,CASRNGGRKVGELFF
TRBJ1-1,NA,NA,TRBV5-4,TGTGCCAGCAGCTTGGGAGGGTCCGTGCGTTACACTGAAGCTTTCTTT,CASSLGGSVRYTEAFF
TRBJ1-5,NA,NA,TRBV5-8,TGTGCCAGCACCGGGGAAAGATTCCGATCTGGGGTACCCCAGCATTTT,CASTGERFRSGVPQHF
TRBJ2-1,NA,NA,TRBV7-9,TGTGCCAGCAGCCCGGGAGAGGAGCAGTTCTTC,CASSPGEEQFF
TRBJ2-7,NA,NA,TRBV15,TGTGCCACCAGCGCCAATAGGGGAACTCTCTCCTACGAGCAGTACTTC,CATSANRGTLSYEQYF
TRBJ1-5,NA,NA,TRBV30,TGTGCCTGGAAGGCGGGGGCACACGGCAATCAGCCCCAGCATTTT,CAWKAGAHGNQPQHF